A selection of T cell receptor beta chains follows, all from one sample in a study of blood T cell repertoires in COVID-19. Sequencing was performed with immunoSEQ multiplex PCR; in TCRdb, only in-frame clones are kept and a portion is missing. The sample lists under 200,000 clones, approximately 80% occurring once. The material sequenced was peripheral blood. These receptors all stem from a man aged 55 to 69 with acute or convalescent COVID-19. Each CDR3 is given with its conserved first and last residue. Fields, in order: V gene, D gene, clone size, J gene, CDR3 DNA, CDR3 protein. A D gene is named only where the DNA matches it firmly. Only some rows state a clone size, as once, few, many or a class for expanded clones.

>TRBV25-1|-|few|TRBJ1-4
TGTGCCAGCAGTGACAGCGGGGTTACCCCTGAAAAACTGTTTTTT
CASSDSGVTPEKLFF
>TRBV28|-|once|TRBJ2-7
TGTGCCAGCAGTCCATTCCGCGGGTCACGAGGACTATACGAGCAGTACTTC
CASSPFRGSRGLYEQYF
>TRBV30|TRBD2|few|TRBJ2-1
TGTGCCTGGAGTAGCGGGAGGGAATTCAATGAGCAGTTCTTC
CAWSSGREFNEQFF
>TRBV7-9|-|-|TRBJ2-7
TGTGCCAGCAGCTTAAGAAAAGAGGGCAGCCACGAGCAGTACTTC
CASSLRKEGSHEQYF
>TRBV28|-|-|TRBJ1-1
TGTGCCAGCAGTTCGGGACTTATCGGGACTGAAGCTTTCTTT
CASSSGLIGTEAFF
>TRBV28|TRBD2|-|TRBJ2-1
TGTGCCAGCAGTTCACACTCGGCGGGGGTTTATGAGCAGTTCTTC
CASSSHSAGVYEQFF
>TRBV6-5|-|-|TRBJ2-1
TGTGCCAGCAGTCCCAATAACTATGAGCAGTTCTTC
CASSPNNYEQFF
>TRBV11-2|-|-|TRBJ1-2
TGTGCCAGCAGCCCCCCAGGGTTTAGGTACTATGGCTACACCTTC
CASSPPGFRYYGYTF
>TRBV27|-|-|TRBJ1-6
TGTGCCAGCAGTTTATCGACCAACAGGGTAGATTCACCCCTCCACTTT
CASSLSTNRVDSPLHF
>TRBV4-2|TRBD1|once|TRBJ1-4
TGTGCCAGCAGCCGGGGTGGTAACAGGGGAAATGAAAAACTGTTTTTT
CASSRGGNRGNEKLFF
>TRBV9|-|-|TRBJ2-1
TGTGCCAGCAGCGCCCTAGCTGCCGCTTACAATGAGCAGTTCTTC
CASSALAAAYNEQFF
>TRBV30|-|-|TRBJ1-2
TGTGCCTGGAGTGGAGGGGGCTATGGCTACACCTTC
CAWSGGGYGYTF
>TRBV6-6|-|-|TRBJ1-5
TGTGCCAGCAGTTACACCCGGGGGAATCAGCCCCAGCATTTT
CASSYTRGNQPQHF
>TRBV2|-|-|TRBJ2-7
TGTGCCAGCAGGGCAGGGGAGACCTACGAGCAGTACTTC
CASRAGETYEQYF
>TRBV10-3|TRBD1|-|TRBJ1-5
TGTGCCATCAGAGGACAGGTGGACCAGCCCCAGCATTTT
CAIRGQVDQPQHF
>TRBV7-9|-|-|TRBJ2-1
TGTGCCAGCTCCAGGGGCCTAAATGAGCAGTTCTTC
CASSRGLNEQFF
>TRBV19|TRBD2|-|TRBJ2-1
TGTGCCAGTAGCGTGGGACTAGCGGTTTACAATGAGCAGTTCTTC
CASSVGLAVYNEQFF
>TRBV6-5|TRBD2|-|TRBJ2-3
TGTGCCAGCAGAGCGGGGGCTAGCACAGATACGCAGTATTTT
CASRAGASTDTQYF
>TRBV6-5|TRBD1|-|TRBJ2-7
TGTGCCAGCAAATATCTTCAGGGGGCAAGGAACGAGCAGTACTTC
CASKYLQGARNEQYF
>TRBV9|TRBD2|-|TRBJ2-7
TGTGCCAGCGACGGACTAGCGGCCTACGAGCAGTACTTC
CASDGLAAYEQYF
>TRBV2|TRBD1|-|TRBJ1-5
TGTGCCAGCAGTGACCGGACAGGGGGGCATCAGCCCCAGCATTTT
CASSDRTGGHQPQHF
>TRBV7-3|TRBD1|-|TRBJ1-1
TGTGCCAGCAGCTACGGACAGGGAGGCACTGAAGCTTTCTTT
CASSYGQGGTEAFF
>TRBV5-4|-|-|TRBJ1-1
TGTGCCAGCAGCTTGACAGGGACCTCGGGCACTGAAGCTTTCTTT
CASSLTGTSGTEAFF
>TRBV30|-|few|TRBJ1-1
TGTGCCTGGAGTTTGCAGGGGAACACTGAAGCTTTCTTT
CAWSLQGNTEAFF
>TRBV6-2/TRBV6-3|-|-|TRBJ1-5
TGTGCCAGCAGTTGGACAGATTATAGCAATCAGCCCCAGCATTTT
CASSWTDYSNQPQHF
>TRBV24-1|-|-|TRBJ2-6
TGTGCCACCAGTTCTCGATACAGACAGGACGGCTCTGGGGCCAACGTCCTGACTTTC
CATSSRYRQDGSGANVLTF
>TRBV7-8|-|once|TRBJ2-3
TGTGCCAGCAGCCCTAAAGCTAGCAGGCGGGGAGATACGCAGTATTTT
CASSPKASRRGDTQYF
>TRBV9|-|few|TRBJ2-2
TGTGCCAGCAGCGTAGGTCTGAGGTTGGCGAACACCGGGGAGCTGTTTTTT
CASSVGLRLANTGELFF
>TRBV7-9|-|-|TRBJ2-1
TGTGCCAGCAGCTTAATTTACGGTGAGCAGTTCTTC
CASSLIYGEQFF
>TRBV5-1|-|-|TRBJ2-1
TGCGCCAGCAGCTCTAGGTTGGGCTACAATGAGCAGTTCTTC
CASSSRLGYNEQFF
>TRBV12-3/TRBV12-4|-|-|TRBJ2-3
TGTGCCAGCACACACAGGGTTGCAGATACGCAGTATTTT
CASTHRVADTQYF
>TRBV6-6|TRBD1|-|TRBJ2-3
TGTGCCAGCAGTTACAGCCAGGGGGCAGCAGATACGCAGTATTTT
CASSYSQGAADTQYF
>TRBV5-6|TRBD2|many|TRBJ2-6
TGTGCCAGCACCTTCCAGGGACTAGCGGATCCTTCTGGGGCCAACGTCCTGACTTTC
CASTFQGLADPSGANVLTF
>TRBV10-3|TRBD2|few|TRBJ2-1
TGTGCCATCAGTGACCTGACTAGCGGGAGTAGTAATGAGCAGTTCTTC
CAISDLTSGSSNEQFF
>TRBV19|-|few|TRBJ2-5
TGTGCCAGTAGTATAGGAGGGGGACTATCCCAAGAGACCCAGTACTTC
CASSIGGGLSQETQYF
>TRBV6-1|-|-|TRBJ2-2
TGTGCCAGCAGTGACCAGGGTCACACCGGGGAGCTGTTTTTT
CASSDQGHTGELFF
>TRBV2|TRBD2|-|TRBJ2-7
TGTGCCAGCAGAAGGACTAGCGGATACGAGCAGTACTTC
CASRRTSGYEQYF
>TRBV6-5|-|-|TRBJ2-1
TGTGCCAGCAGTTACTCTTGGCTGGAAACTAACAATGAGCAGTTCTTC
CASSYSWLETNNEQFF
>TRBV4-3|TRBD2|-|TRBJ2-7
TGCGCCAGCAGCAGGGTAGCGGGGGGTAACTACGAGCAGTACTTC
CASSRVAGGNYEQYF
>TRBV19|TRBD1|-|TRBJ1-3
TGTGCCAGTAGTCCCACAGGGGGGGGAAACACCATATATTTT
CASSPTGGGNTIYF
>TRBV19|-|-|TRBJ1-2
TGTGCCAGTAGTAACAGGGATACCTATGGCTACACCTTC
CASSNRDTYGYTF
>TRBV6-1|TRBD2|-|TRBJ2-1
TGTGCCAGCAGTGAACCGGGACTAGCGGCCTACAATGAGCAGTTCTTC
CASSEPGLAAYNEQFF
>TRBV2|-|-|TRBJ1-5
TGTGCCAGCAGTGGGGGCAGGTCTCAGCCCCAGCATTTT
CASSGGRSQPQHF
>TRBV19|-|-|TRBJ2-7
TGTGCCAGTAGTTTTCAGATCTCCTACGAGCAGTACTTC
CASSFQISYEQYF
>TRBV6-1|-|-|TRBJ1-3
TGTGCCAGCAGTGAAATGAGCTCTGGAAACACCATATATTTT
CASSEMSSGNTIYF
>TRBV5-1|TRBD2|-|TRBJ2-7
TGCGCCAGCAGCTCCTCATTCCTTAGCGGGGGGCAGGACGAGCAGTACTTC
CASSSSFLSGGQDEQYF